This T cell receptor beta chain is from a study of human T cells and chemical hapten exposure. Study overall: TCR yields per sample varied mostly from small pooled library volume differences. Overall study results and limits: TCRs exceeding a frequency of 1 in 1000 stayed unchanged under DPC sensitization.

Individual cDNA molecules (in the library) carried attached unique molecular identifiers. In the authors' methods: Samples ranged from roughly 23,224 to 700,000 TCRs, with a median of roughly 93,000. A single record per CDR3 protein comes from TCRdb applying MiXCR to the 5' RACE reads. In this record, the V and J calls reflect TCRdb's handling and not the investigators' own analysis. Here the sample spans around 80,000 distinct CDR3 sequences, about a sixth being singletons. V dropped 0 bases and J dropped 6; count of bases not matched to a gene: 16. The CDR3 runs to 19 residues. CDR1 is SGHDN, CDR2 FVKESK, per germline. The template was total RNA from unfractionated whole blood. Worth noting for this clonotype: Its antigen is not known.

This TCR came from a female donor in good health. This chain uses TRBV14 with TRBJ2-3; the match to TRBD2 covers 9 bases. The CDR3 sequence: CASSQDNIGVAGELDTQYF. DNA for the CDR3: TGTGCCAGCAGCCAAGATAATATCGGGGTAGCGGGGGAGTTGGATACGCAGTATTTT.